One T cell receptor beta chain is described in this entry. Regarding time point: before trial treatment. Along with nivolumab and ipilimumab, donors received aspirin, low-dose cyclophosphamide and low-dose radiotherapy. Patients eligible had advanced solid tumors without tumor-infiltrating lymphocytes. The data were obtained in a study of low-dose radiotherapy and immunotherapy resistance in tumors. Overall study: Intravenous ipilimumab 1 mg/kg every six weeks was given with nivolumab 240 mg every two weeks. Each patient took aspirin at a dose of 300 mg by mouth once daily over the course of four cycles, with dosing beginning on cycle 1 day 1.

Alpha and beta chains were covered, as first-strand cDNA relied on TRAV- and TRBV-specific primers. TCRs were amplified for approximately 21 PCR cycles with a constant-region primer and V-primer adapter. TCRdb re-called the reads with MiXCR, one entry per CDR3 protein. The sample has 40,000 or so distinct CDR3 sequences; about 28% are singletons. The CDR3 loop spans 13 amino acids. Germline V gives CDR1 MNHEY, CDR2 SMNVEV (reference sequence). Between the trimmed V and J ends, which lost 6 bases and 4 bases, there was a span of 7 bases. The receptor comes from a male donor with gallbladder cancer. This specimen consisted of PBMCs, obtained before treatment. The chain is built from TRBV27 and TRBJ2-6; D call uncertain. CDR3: CASSPAGANVLTF. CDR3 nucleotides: TGTGCCAGCAGCCCTGCAGGGGCCAACGTCCTGACTTTC.